This T cell receptor (beta chain) was observed in a study of human T cells and chemical hapten exposure. For the study at large: Skin on the upper inner arm, around 2 cm by around 2 cm in size, was sensitized with 2% DPC.

TCRdb reprocessed the RACE reads via MiXCR and lists one record per CDR3 protein. This sample has 330,000 or so distinct CDR3 sequences, with just under 6.5% found just once. General study findings and limits: TCRs exceeding a frequency of 1 in 1000 stayed unchanged under DPC sensitization. Expanded TCRs showed more large CDR3 clusters than pre-sensitization or healthy control sets.

This clonotype was observed at least ten times. The antigen remains unidentified. Germline V gene sequence: CDR1 LGHNA, CDR2 YSLEER. Between the trimmed V and J ends, which lost 0 bases and 0 bases, there was a span of 18 bases. This CDR3 region has 19 residues. Time point reported: patch test 2, 6 weeks after DPC sensitization. The treatment was: therapeutic diphenylcyclopropenone sensitization with weekly scalp DPC. People who gave samples had alopecia, were 18 to 70 years old, and were suitable for DPC. The source is a woman younger than 35 with alopecia areata. Some clones in this sample may be carry-over from other donors' samples. The input for sequencing was whole blood, taken in connection with sensitization to the hapten diphenylcyclopropenone (DPC). The chain combines TRBV4-3 with TRBJ1-5; D uncertain. The CDR3 DNA reads TGCGCCAGCAGCCAAGAATGGACTGCCGGTCCCTATAGCAATCAGCCCCAGCATTTT. It yields the protein CASSQEWTAGPYSNQPQHF.